The rows below give T cell receptor beta chains drawn from one sample of a study of cytomegalovirus exposure and HLA in healthy donors. Sequencing was performed with immunoSEQ multiplex PCR; in TCRdb, only in-frame clones are kept and a portion is missing. This table has approximately 40,000 clones, roughly 90% appearing once. The source material was PBMCs. The receptor source for this set is a woman in her thirties or forties in good health and CMV-seropositive. Each CDR3 is given with its conserved first and last residue. D genes are given only for firm matches. Rows may omit the clone size; those that give it use once, few, many or a size class.

CDR3 DNA: TGTGCCAGTAGTATACGATCGGGGGGGGCAGATACGCAGTATTTT
CDR3 protein: CASSIRSGGADTQYF
D gene: TRBD2
clone size: once
V gene: TRBV19
J gene: TRBJ2-3

CDR3 DNA: TGTGCCTGGGAGACAGGGGGCGACACCGGGGAGCTGTTTTTT
CDR3 protein: CAWETGGDTGELFF
D gene: TRBD1
clone size: NA
V gene: TRBV30
J gene: TRBJ2-2

CDR3 DNA: TGTGCCAGTAGTCACCGGGACAGGGGGCTACGTGGCTACACCTTC
CDR3 protein: CASSHRDRGLRGYTF
D gene: TRBD1
clone size: NA
V gene: TRBV19
J gene: TRBJ1-2

CDR3 DNA: TGTGCCAGCAGTTTAGGGCCAGCGGGGGGGAACACCGGGGAGCTGTTTTTT
CDR3 protein: CASSLGPAGGNTGELFF
D gene: TRBD2
clone size: NA
V gene: TRBV28
J gene: TRBJ2-2

CDR3 DNA: TGTGCCAGCAGCCATCCCGCCGGGACAGGGAACTATGGCTACACCTTC
CDR3 protein: CASSHPAGTGNYGYTF
D gene: TRBD1
clone size: NA
V gene: TRBV7-9
J gene: TRBJ1-2

CDR3 DNA: TGTGCCACCAGCATGGCTGGACAGGGGAATCAGCCCCAGCATTTT
CDR3 protein: CATSMAGQGNQPQHF
D gene: TRBD1
clone size: NA
V gene: TRBV15
J gene: TRBJ1-5

CDR3 DNA: TGTGCCAGTAGTATTAACGCCGGGACTGGGAGCACAGATACGCAGTATTTT
CDR3 protein: CASSINAGTGSTDTQYF
D gene: NA
clone size: NA
V gene: TRBV19
J gene: TRBJ2-3

CDR3 DNA: TGCGCCAGCAGCCAAGCGCTAGCCGAAGCCTACGAGCAGTACTTC
CDR3 protein: CASSQALAEAYEQYF
D gene: NA
clone size: NA
V gene: TRBV4-1
J gene: TRBJ2-7

CDR3 DNA: TGCGCCAGCAGACCCGGAGCGGGGTACGAGCAGTACTTC
CDR3 protein: CASRPGAGYEQYF
D gene: TRBD2
clone size: NA
V gene: TRBV5-1
J gene: TRBJ2-7

CDR3 DNA: TGTGCCAGCAGCCCGGGGGTGACCACAGATACGCAGTATTTT
CDR3 protein: CASSPGVTTDTQYF
D gene: NA
clone size: NA
V gene: TRBV11-3
J gene: TRBJ2-3

CDR3 DNA: TGCAGCGTTGAAGAGGTGGCGGGTAATGGCTACACCTTC
CDR3 protein: CSVEEVAGNGYTF
D gene: NA
clone size: NA
V gene: TRBV29-1
J gene: TRBJ1-2

CDR3 DNA: TGCGCCAGCAGCCGGGACAGTAACTATGGCTACACCTTC
CDR3 protein: CASSRDSNYGYTF
D gene: TRBD1
clone size: NA
V gene: TRBV10-1
J gene: TRBJ1-2

CDR3 DNA: TGTGCCAGCAGACCCGACAGGGACTATGGCTACACCTTC
CDR3 protein: CASRPDRDYGYTF
D gene: TRBD1
clone size: NA
V gene: TRBV6-5
J gene: TRBJ1-2

CDR3 DNA: TGTGCCAGCTCACCGGTCCAGTCGAACACCGGGGAGCTGTTTTTT
CDR3 protein: CASSPVQSNTGELFF
D gene: NA
clone size: NA
V gene: TRBV18
J gene: TRBJ2-2

CDR3 DNA: TGTGCCAGCAGTGGCGGGGTGGAAAACACCGGGGAGCTGTTTTTT
CDR3 protein: CASSGGVENTGELFF
D gene: NA
clone size: once
V gene: TRBV2
J gene: TRBJ2-2

CDR3 DNA: TGTGCCATCAGAGTTGGCCAGGGATGGACCGGGGAGCTGTTTTTT
CDR3 protein: CAIRVGQGWTGELFF
D gene: NA
clone size: NA
V gene: TRBV10-3
J gene: TRBJ2-2

CDR3 DNA: TGTGCCAGCAGTTCCAGGACAGGCCCTTACGAGCAGTACTTC
CDR3 protein: CASSSRTGPYEQYF
D gene: TRBD1
clone size: NA
V gene: TRBV6-6
J gene: TRBJ2-7

CDR3 DNA: TGTGCCAGTAGTAACGGCGGGGACTACAATGAGCAGTTCTTC
CDR3 protein: CASSNGGDYNEQFF
D gene: NA
clone size: NA
V gene: TRBV19
J gene: TRBJ2-1

CDR3 DNA: TGTGCCAGCAGAAAGGGGACAGGGTTTTATCAGCCCCAGCATTTT
CDR3 protein: CASRKGTGFYQPQHF
D gene: TRBD1
clone size: NA
V gene: TRBV28
J gene: TRBJ1-5

CDR3 DNA: TGTGCCAGCAGCTTAGGTCCAGGGTCCTACGAGCAGTACTTC
CDR3 protein: CASSLGPGSYEQYF
D gene: NA
clone size: few
V gene: TRBV7-2
J gene: TRBJ2-7

CDR3 DNA: TGTGCCACCAGTAAGGACAGGGCAAACACTGAAGCTTTCTTT
CDR3 protein: CATSKDRANTEAFF
D gene: TRBD1
clone size: NA
V gene: TRBV15
J gene: TRBJ1-1

CDR3 DNA: TGTGCCAGCAGCTTAGCACAGGGGGGGTCAACCGGGGAGCTGTTTTTT
CDR3 protein: CASSLAQGGSTGELFF
D gene: NA
clone size: NA
V gene: TRBV7-9
J gene: TRBJ2-2

CDR3 DNA: TGCGCCAGCAGCCAAGGCGGGTCCAACTACGAGCAGTACTTC
CDR3 protein: CASSQGGSNYEQYF
D gene: NA
clone size: NA
V gene: TRBV4-3
J gene: TRBJ2-7

CDR3 DNA: TGTGCCAGCAGGGGGGACAGGGGGAACTATGGCTACACCTTC
CDR3 protein: CASRGDRGNYGYTF
D gene: TRBD1
clone size: NA
V gene: TRBV2
J gene: TRBJ1-2

CDR3 DNA: TGTGCCAGCACTCCTGGAAGGCTAGCGGGGGGGATCGAGCAGTACTTC
CDR3 protein: CASTPGRLAGGIEQYF
D gene: TRBD2
clone size: NA
V gene: TRBV5-4
J gene: TRBJ2-7

CDR3 DNA: TGTGCCAGCAGCGCCTCCGGATGGGCCGATACGCAGTATTTT
CDR3 protein: CASSASGWADTQYF
D gene: NA
clone size: NA
V gene: TRBV9
J gene: TRBJ2-3

CDR3 DNA: TGCGCCAGCAGCCAAGCCCAACCAGGGTCAACTAATGAAAAACTGTTTTTT
CDR3 protein: CASSQAQPGSTNEKLFF
D gene: NA
clone size: NA
V gene: TRBV4-3
J gene: TRBJ1-4

CDR3 DNA: TGTGCCAGCAGCTTAAAAGCGGGGGGACTCCATGATACGCAGTATTTT
CDR3 protein: CASSLKAGGLHDTQYF
D gene: TRBD2
clone size: NA
V gene: TRBV7-2
J gene: TRBJ2-3

CDR3 DNA: TGTGCTAGTGGTTCGTTAAGGGGTTCCGAGCAGTACTTC
CDR3 protein: CASGSLRGSEQYF
D gene: NA
clone size: NA
V gene: TRBV12-5
J gene: TRBJ2-7

CDR3 DNA: TGCAGCGTTATCTCCAGCGGGGGGGCAGATACGCAGTATTTT
CDR3 protein: CSVISSGGADTQYF
D gene: TRBD2
clone size: NA
V gene: TRBV29-1
J gene: TRBJ2-3

CDR3 DNA: TGTGCCAGCAGTGACCTTCGGCAGGGCAAGAGTAATGGCTACACCTTC
CDR3 protein: CASSDLRQGKSNGYTF
D gene: NA
clone size: NA
V gene: TRBV6-4
J gene: TRBJ1-2

CDR3 DNA: TGCGCCAGCAGACAGGGGGCGTTTGCCTATAATTCACCCCTCCACTTT
CDR3 protein: CASRQGAFAYNSPLHF
D gene: TRBD1
clone size: NA
V gene: TRBV10-1
J gene: TRBJ1-6

CDR3 DNA: TGCGCCAGCAGCCCGGACAGGGGGTCAACTGAGGAGCAGTACTTC
CDR3 protein: CASSPDRGSTEEQYF
D gene: TRBD1
clone size: NA
V gene: TRBV5-1
J gene: TRBJ2-7

CDR3 DNA: TGTGCCAGCTCACCAAACGCAGCGTACTCCTACAATGAGCAGTTCTTC
CDR3 protein: CASSPNAAYSYNEQFF
D gene: NA
clone size: NA
V gene: TRBV18
J gene: TRBJ2-1

CDR3 DNA: TGCGCCAGCAGCCAAGACGGGACAGATGGAAACACCATATATTTT
CDR3 protein: CASSQDGTDGNTIYF
D gene: TRBD1
clone size: NA
V gene: TRBV4-3
J gene: TRBJ1-3

CDR3 DNA: TGTGCCAGCAGTTACTCGTCGAGGGCTCGAGAGGCTTTCTTT
CDR3 protein: CASSYSSRAREAFF
D gene: NA
clone size: few
V gene: TRBV6-5
J gene: TRBJ1-1

CDR3 DNA: TGTGCCAGCAGTCCGACAGGGACGAACACCGGGGAGCTGTTTTTT
CDR3 protein: CASSPTGTNTGELFF
D gene: TRBD1
clone size: NA
V gene: TRBV6-5
J gene: TRBJ2-2

CDR3 DNA: TGTGCCAGTAAAACCGGGACAGGGGCGAACACTGAAGCTTTCTTT
CDR3 protein: CASKTGTGANTEAFF
D gene: TRBD1
clone size: NA
V gene: TRBV19
J gene: TRBJ1-1

CDR3 DNA: TGTGCCAGCAGCTCTCGACAGGGGAACACTGAAGCTTTCTTT
CDR3 protein: CASSSRQGNTEAFF
D gene: TRBD1
clone size: NA
V gene: TRBV5-8
J gene: TRBJ1-1

CDR3 DNA: TGCAGCGTTTCCGCGGGAGCCAGCTCTGGAAACACCATATATTTT
CDR3 protein: CSVSAGASSGNTIYF
D gene: NA
clone size: NA
V gene: TRBV29-1
J gene: TRBJ1-3

CDR3 DNA: TGTGCCAGCAGTCCGGACACCAACTATGGCTACACCTTC
CDR3 protein: CASSPDTNYGYTF
D gene: NA
clone size: NA
V gene: TRBV7-2
J gene: TRBJ1-2

CDR3 DNA: TGCACCAGCAGCCGCGACAGTAATTCACCCCTCCACTTT
CDR3 protein: CTSSRDSNSPLHF
D gene: NA
clone size: once
V gene: TRBV1
J gene: TRBJ1-6

CDR3 DNA: TGTGCCAGCAGCCACGCTGGAGGGCGGAGAGAGACCCAGTACTTC
CDR3 protein: CASSHAGGRRETQYF
D gene: NA
clone size: once
V gene: TRBV11-1
J gene: TRBJ2-5

CDR3 DNA: TGTGCCAGCGGGGGGGAGCACTATAATTCACCCCTCCACTTT
CDR3 protein: CASGGEHYNSPLHF
D gene: NA
clone size: NA
V gene: TRBV7-7
J gene: TRBJ1-6

CDR3 DNA: TGTGCCAGCAGTTCTCAGGGGGGATCTAATGAAAAACTGTTTTTT
CDR3 protein: CASSSQGGSNEKLFF
D gene: TRBD1
clone size: NA
V gene: TRBV28
J gene: TRBJ1-4

CDR3 DNA: TGTGCCAGCAGCCGGGTAAACACCGGGGAGCTGTTTTTT
CDR3 protein: CASSRVNTGELFF
D gene: NA
clone size: NA
V gene: TRBV7-2
J gene: TRBJ2-2

CDR3 DNA: TGTGCCAGCTCTTACGGAGGGTACGAGCAGTACTTC
CDR3 protein: CASSYGGYEQYF
D gene: NA
clone size: NA
V gene: TRBV18
J gene: TRBJ2-7

CDR3 DNA: TGTGCCACGGCACAGGGAATCAATCAGCCCCAGCATTTT
CDR3 protein: CATAQGINQPQHF
D gene: NA
clone size: few
V gene: TRBV10-3
J gene: TRBJ1-5

CDR3 DNA: TGTGCCAGCAGCCGACTCACAGGAGATGGCTACACCTTC
CDR3 protein: CASSRLTGDGYTF
D gene: NA
clone size: NA
V gene: TRBV14
J gene: TRBJ1-2

CDR3 DNA: TGTGCCAGCACACCGACAGGCGACTACGAGCAGTACTTC
CDR3 protein: CASTPTGDYEQYF
D gene: NA
clone size: NA
V gene: TRBV6-6
J gene: TRBJ2-7

CDR3 DNA: TGTGCCAGCAGCTTAATGCAGGGCCTAACTGAAGCTTTCTTT
CDR3 protein: CASSLMQGLTEAFF
D gene: NA
clone size: NA
V gene: TRBV7-2
J gene: TRBJ1-1

CDR3 DNA: TGTGCCATCAGTGAGCCGGGGACCGGGGGGGGCGAGCAGTACTTC
CDR3 protein: CAISEPGTGGGEQYF
D gene: TRBD2
clone size: NA
V gene: TRBV10-3
J gene: TRBJ2-7